What follows is one T cell receptor beta chain and its context. Its antigen is unknown. This entry belongs to a study of blood T cells in healthy people across ages. Isolating PBMCs gave at least 6 million of these cells per sample. A J-beta primer mix and a sample-barcoded 5' primer were used in a second PCR of roughly 6 to 11 cycles. Each cDNA molecule was tagged by a template-switch adaptor with 12 random nucleotides. Using its own MiXCR run on the 5' RACE reads, TCRdb lists one record per CDR3 protein. The sample includes 1.5 million to 1.9 million distinct CDR3 sequences, about 42% of them seen just once. Points from the study as a whole: Naive and antigen-experienced cells were not separated, limiting conclusive comparison. The donors' CMV status was not determined, possibly confounding changes in expanded clonotypes.

The source material was blood. The source of this sequence is a woman aged 18-30 years in good health.

CDR3 amino acids: CASSRKTVAGSETQYF. CDR3 sequence (DNA): TGTGCCAGCAGCCGGAAGACGGTAGCGGGGTCAGAAACCCAGTACTTC. The rearrangement joins TRBV4-2 to TRBJ2-5; the match to TRBD2 covers 8 bases. Trimming took 4 bases from V and 8 from J; bases not matched to a gene: 15. Germline lookup yields CDR1 LGHNA and CDR2 YNFKEQ. The CDR3 runs to 16 residues.